The clone carrying this TCR beta chain has just a few counts. What it binds is unknown. This entry comes from a study of T cell responses to AZD1222 COVID-19 vaccine. Germline CDR1 SGDLS, CDR2 YYNGEE. V was pared by 4 bases and J by 6 bases, with 12 bases between. This CDR3 has 13 residues. This table comes from immunoSEQ multiplex PCR, and its TCRdb copy is limited to in-frame clones, with some not included. Here the sample spans 70,000 to 95,000 clones, approximately 90% being singletons. Regarding the study as a whole: Seropositive at baseline were only 5 to 7 AZD1222 recipients. Dominant CD4 TCR responses targeted spike regions 160-218 and 743-854. Females made up more of the donors, who were largely white British, and clonal diversity may have come out too low.

Investigators merged groups given second doses at roughly 4 or roughly 12 weeks. This receptor was identified in an adult who received the AZD1222 COVID-19 vaccine. This sample comprised peripheral blood, obtained 28 days after the second AZD1222 dose. The rearrangement joins TRBV9 to TRBJ2-3; D unclear. The CDR3 DNA reads as TGTGCCAGCAGCCCACCGGAAGGCGATACGCAGTATTTT. This translates into CASSPPEGDTQYF.